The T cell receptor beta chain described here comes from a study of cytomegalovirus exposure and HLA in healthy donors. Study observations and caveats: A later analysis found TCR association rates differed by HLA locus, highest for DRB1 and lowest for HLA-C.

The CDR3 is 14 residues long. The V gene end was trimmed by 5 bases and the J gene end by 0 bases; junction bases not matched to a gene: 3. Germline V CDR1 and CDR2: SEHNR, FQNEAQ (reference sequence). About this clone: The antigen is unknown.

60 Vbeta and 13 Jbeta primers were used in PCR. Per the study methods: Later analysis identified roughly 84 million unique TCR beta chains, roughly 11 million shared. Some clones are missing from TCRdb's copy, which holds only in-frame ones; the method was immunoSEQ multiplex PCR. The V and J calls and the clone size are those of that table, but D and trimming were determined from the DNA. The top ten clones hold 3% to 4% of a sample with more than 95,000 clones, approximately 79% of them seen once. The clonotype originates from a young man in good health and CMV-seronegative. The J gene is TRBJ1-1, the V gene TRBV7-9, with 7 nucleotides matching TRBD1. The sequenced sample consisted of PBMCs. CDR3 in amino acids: CASSLTGLNTEAFF. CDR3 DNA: TGTGCCAGCAGCCTGACAGGGTTGAACACTGAAGCTTTCTTT.